The clone carrying this T cell receptor (beta chain) was found many times. CDR3 size: 12 residues. Germline CDR1 and CDR2: MNHNY and SVGAGI (reference sequence). The V and J ends lost 6 bases and 8 bases respectively, with 13 bases between them. In this cohort, patients with other autoimmune diseases, uncontrolled infections, pregnancy or lactation were excluded. These data belong to a study of Graves' ophthalmopathy and Graves' hyperthyroidism. Using RNA transcripts, the TCR beta CDR3 regions were amplified. An initial RT-PCR round employing HTBI primers preceded a second-round multiplex PCR. TCRdb ran MiXCR on the multiplex PCR reads and lists one entry per CDR3 protein. The sample has roughly 600,000 distinct CDR3 sequences; approximately 37% are singletons.

The V call is TRBV6-6, the J call TRBJ1-1; D perhaps matches TRBD1 (6 bases). Specimen: peripheral blood or thyroid tissue (not recorded which). This TCR was recovered from an adult man with Graves' hyperthyroidism. The CDR3 reads CASSHGTQEAFF. DNA for the CDR3: TGTGCCAGCAGCCATGGGACACAGGAAGCTTTCTTT.